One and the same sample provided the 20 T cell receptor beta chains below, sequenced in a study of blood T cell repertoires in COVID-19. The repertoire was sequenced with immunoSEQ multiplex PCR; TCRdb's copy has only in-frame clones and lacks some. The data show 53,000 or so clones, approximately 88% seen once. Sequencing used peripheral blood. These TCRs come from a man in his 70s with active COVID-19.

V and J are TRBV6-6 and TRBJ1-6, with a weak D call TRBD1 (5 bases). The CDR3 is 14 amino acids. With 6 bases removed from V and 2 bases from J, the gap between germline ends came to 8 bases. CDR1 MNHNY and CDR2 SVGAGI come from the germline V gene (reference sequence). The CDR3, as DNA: TGTGCCAGCAGACCAGGGACCTATAATTCACCCCTCCACTTT. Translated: CASRPGTYNSPLHF.

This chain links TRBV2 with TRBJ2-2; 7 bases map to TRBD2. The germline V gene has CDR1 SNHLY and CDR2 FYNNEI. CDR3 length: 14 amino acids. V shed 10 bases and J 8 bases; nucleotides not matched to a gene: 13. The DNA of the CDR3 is TGTGCCACCTCCCCCGAATCGGGAGGAGGGGAGCTGTTTTTT. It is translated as CATSPESGGGELFF.

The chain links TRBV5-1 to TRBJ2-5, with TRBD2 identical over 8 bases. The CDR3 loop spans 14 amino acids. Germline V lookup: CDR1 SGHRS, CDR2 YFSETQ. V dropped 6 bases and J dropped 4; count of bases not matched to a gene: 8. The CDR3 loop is CASNTGLAGETQYF. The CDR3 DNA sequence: TGCGCCAGCAACACCGGACTAGCCGGAGAGACCCAGTACTTC.

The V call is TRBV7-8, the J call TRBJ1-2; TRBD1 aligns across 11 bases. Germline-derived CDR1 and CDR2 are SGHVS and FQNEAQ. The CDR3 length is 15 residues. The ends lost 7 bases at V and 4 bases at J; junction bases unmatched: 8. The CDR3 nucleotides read TGTGCCAGCACTCAGGGGGACAGGGGGGGCTATGGCTACACCTTC. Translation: CASTQGDRGGYGYTF.

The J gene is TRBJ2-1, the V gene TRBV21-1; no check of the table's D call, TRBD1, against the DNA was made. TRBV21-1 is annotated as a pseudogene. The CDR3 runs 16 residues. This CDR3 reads CASSIPHRGSYNEQFF. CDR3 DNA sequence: TGTGCCAGCAGCATCCCCCACAGGGGGTCCTACAATGAGCAGTTCTTC.

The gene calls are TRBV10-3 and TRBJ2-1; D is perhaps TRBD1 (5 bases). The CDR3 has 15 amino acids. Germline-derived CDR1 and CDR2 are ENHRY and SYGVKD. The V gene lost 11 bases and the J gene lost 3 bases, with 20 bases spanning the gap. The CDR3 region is CAVQDNGPRYNEQFF. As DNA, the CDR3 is TGTGCCGTTCAGGACAACGGCCCCCGCTACAATGAGCAGTTCTTC.

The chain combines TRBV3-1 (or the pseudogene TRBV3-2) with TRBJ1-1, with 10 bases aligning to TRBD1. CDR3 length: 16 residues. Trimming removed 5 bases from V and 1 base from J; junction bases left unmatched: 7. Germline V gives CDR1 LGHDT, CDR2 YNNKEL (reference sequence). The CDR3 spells CASSSYRTGGNTEAFF. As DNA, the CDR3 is TGTGCCAGCAGCTCATATCGGACAGGGGGGAACACTGAAGCTTTCTTT.

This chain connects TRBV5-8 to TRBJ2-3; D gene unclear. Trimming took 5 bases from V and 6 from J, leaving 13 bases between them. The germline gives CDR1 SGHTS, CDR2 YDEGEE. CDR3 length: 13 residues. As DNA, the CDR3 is TGTGCCAGCAGGTCCGGAGCGAGGGATACGCAGTATTTT. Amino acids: CASRSGARDTQYF. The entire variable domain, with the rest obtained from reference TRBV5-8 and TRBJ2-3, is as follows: EAGVTQSPTHLIKTRGQQATLRCSPISGHTSVYWYQQALGLGLQFLLWYDEGEERNRGNFPPRFSGRQFPNYSSELNVNALELEDSALYLCASRSGARDTQYFGPGTRLTVL.

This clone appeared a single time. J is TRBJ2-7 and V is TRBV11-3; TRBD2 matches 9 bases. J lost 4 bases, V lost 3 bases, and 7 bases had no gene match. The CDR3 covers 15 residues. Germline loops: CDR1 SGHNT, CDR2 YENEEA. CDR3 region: CASSFGSGSGYEQYF. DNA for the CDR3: TGTGCCAGCAGCTTTGGTAGCGGGAGTGGGTACGAGCAGTACTTC.

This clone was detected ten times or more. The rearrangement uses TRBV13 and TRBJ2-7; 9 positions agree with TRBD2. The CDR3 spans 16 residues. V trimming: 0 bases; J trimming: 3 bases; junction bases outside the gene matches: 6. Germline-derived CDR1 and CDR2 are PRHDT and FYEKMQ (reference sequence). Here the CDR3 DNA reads TGTGCCAGCAGCTTAGGGGTAGCGGGAGACATCTACGAGCAGTACTTC. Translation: CASSLGVAGDIYEQYF.

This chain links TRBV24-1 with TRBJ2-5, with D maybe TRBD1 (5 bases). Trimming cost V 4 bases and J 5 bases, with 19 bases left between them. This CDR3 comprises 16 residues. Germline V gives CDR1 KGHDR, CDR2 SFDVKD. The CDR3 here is CATSETFGAVGETQYF. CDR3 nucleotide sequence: TGTGCCACCAGTGAGACCTTTGGGGCTGTGGGCGAGACCCAGTACTTC.

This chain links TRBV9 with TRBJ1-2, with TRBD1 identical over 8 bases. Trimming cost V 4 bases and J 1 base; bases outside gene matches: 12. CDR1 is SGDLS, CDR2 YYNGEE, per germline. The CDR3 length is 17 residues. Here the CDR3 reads CASSPGTGSQLNYGYTF. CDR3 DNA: TGTGCCAGCAGCCCCGGGACAGGATCCCAGCTTAACTATGGCTACACCTTC.

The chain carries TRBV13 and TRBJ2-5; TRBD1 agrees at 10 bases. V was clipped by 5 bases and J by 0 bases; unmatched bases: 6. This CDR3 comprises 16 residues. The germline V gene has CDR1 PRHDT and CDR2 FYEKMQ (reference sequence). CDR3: CASSSRDRGYQETQYF. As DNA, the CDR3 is TGTGCCAGCAGCAGTAGGGACAGGGGTTACCAAGAGACCCAGTACTTC.

The CDR3 coding sequence is TGCAGCGTAGGGACAGGGGCTAACACTGAAGCTTTCTTT. As protein: CSVGTGANTEAFF. This rearrangement joins TRBV29-1 to TRBJ1-1, with TRBD1 identical over 10 bases. The CDR3 spans 13 residues. Unmatched junction bases numbered 3, after V lost 6 bases and J lost 2 bases. CDR1 and CDR2 (germline): SQVTM, ANQGSEA.

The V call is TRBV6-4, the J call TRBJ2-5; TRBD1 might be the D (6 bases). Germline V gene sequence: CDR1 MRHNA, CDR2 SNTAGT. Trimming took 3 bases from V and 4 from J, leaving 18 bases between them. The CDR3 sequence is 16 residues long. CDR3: CASSETRDNSTETQYF. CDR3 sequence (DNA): TGTGCCAGCAGTGAGACCCGGGACAATAGTACAGAGACCCAGTACTTC.

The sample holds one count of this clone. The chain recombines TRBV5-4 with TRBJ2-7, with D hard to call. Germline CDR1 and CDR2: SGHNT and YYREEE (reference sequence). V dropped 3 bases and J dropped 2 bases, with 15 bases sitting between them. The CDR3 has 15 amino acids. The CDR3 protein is CASSSRLGDTYEQYF. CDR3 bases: TGTGCCAGCAGCTCCCGCCTAGGAGATACCTACGAGCAGTACTTC.

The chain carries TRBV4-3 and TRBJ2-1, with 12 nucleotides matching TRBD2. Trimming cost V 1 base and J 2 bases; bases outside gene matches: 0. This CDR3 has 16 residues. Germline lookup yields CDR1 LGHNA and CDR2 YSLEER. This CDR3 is CASSQGLAGAYNEQFF. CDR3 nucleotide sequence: TGCGCCAGCAGCCAAGGACTAGCGGGAGCCTACAATGAGCAGTTCTTC.

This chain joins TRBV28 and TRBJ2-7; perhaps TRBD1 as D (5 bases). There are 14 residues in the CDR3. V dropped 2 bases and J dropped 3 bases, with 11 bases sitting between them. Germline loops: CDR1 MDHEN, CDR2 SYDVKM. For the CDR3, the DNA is TGTGCCAGCAGTTTACAGGGCCCCAGCTACGAGCAGTACTTC. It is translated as CASSLQGPSYEQYF.

The CDR3 DNA reads as TGTGCCAGCAGCGTAAGAGTGACAGGGGGCGCGGATGGCTACACCTTC. It translates to CASSVRVTGGADGYTF. The V and J genes are TRBV9 and TRBJ1-2, with 10 positions matching TRBD1. CDR1 is SGDLS, CDR2 YYNGEE, per germline. The CDR3 has 16 amino acids. Trimming cost V 1 base and J 6 bases; bases outside gene matches: 9. Looking up the rest from reference TRBV9 and TRBJ1-2 gives the full variable domain: DSGVTQTPKHLITATGQRVTLRCSPRSGDLSVYWYQQSLDQGLQFLIQYYNGEERAKGNILERFSAQQFPDLHSELNLSSLELGDSALYFCASSVRVTGGADGYTFGSGTRLTVV.

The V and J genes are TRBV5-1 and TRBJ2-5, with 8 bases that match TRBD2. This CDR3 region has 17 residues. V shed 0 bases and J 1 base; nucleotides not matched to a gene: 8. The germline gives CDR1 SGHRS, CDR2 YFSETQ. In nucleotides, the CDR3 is TGCGCCAGCAGCTTGGATCGTCCCGGGAGGGCCCAAGAGACCCAGTACTTC. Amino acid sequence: CASSLDRPGRAQETQYF.